Below are 13 T cell receptor beta chains sequenced from a single sample in a study of CXCR3-negative and CXCR3-positive naive CD8 T cells. Researchers prepared the TRB cDNA libraries using 5' RACE with UMI labels. TCRdb re-called the 5' RACE reads, yielding one record per CDR3 amino acid sequence without DNA. This sample's table reports 150,000 or so distinct CDR3 sequences. Source material: naive CXCR3- CD8+ T cells from blood. This sample's subset: CD45RO-CCR7+CD27+CD95- naive CD8+ T cells lacking CXCR3 (TNR3-). These receptors all come from a human donor in good health. Some clones in this sample may be carry-over from other donors' samples.

This chain connects TRBV5-6 to TRBJ2-2. Germline CDR1 is SGHDT and CDR2 is YYEEEE. CDR3 length: 12 amino acids. The CDR3 sequence: CASSPVSGELFF.

The chain employs TRBV20-1 and TRBJ2-1; as DNA is missing, the TRBD2 call by TCRdb cannot be tested. CDR3 length equals 14 residues. The germline V gene encodes CDR1 DFQATT and CDR2 SNEGSKA (reference sequence). CDR3 protein: CSAIGLAGGVEQFF.

The V call is TRBV29-1, the J call TRBJ2-1; the D call from TCRdb, TRBD2, cannot be confirmed without DNA. Germline loops: CDR1 SQVTM, CDR2 ANQGSEA. The CDR3 is 14 residues long. CDR3 region: CSILAGEERNEQFF.

The chain has TRBV14 and TRBJ2-7. This CDR3 spans 13 amino acids. Germline-derived CDR1 and CDR2 are SGHDN and FVKESK. The CDR3 reads CASSQAVSYEQYF. The full variable domain, rest sourced from reference TRBV14 and TRBJ2-7, is EAGVTQFPSHSVIEKGQTVTLRCDPISGHDNLYWYRRVMGKEIKFLLHFVKESKQDESGMPNNRFLAERTGGTYSTLKVQPAELEDSGVYFCASSQAVSYEQYFGPGTRLTVT.

V and J are TRBV30 and TRBJ2-3; TCRdb's D gene call, TRBD1, goes unchecked for lack of DNA. The CDR3 loop spans 14 amino acids. CDR1 GTSNPN and CDR2 SVGIG come from the germline V gene (reference sequence). The CDR3 protein is CAWQQELSTDTQYF.

J is TRBJ2-1 and V is TRBV20-1; TCRdb's assignment of TRBD2 cannot be checked, as there is no DNA. The CDR3 contains 18 residues. The germline gives CDR1 DFQATT, CDR2 SNEGSKA (reference sequence). The CDR3 sequence: CSARDSGLAGGRDNEQFF.

The chain carries TRBV27 and TRBJ1-1; TCRdb's assignment of TRBD1 cannot be checked, as there is no DNA. Germline V CDR1 and CDR2: MNHEY, SMNVEV (reference sequence). The CDR3 has 16 amino acids. CDR3 in amino acids: CASSLNRGLMNTEAFF.

The rearrangement links TRBV6-2 or TRBV6-3 to TRBJ2-1; TCRdb gives TRBD1 as the D gene, but with no DNA this cannot be confirmed. The CDR3 loop spans 14 amino acids. In germline, CDR1 is MNHEY, CDR2 SVGEGT. This chain's CDR3 is CASSPGQFPNEQFF.

The J gene is TRBJ2-5, the V gene TRBV7-6; TCRdb reports TRBD1, a call that lacks DNA to check it against. This CDR3 has 15 amino acids. The germline gives CDR1 SGHVS, CDR2 FNYEAQ. CDR3 loop: CASSFGPGREETQYF.

CDR3 loop: CASSPVNGGTDTQYF. The chain recombines TRBV28 with TRBJ2-3. CDR1 MDHEN and CDR2 SYDVKM come from the germline V gene. The CDR3 runs 15 residues.

The genes are TRBV6-2 or TRBV6-3 and TRBJ1-2. The CDR3 is 13 amino acids. Germline V CDR1 and CDR2: MNHEY, SVGEGT. The CDR3 reads CASSYDGFDGYTF.

This CDR3 reads CASSHPGTVQETQYF. The J gene is TRBJ2-5, the V gene TRBV4-1; the TCRdb D gene call, TRBD1, has no DNA to confirm it. CDR1 and CDR2 (germline): MGHRA, YSYEKL. The CDR3 runs to 15 residues.

The chain employs TRBV7-9 and TRBJ2-3; as DNA is missing, the TRBD1 call by TCRdb cannot be tested. CDR3 length equals 18 residues. Germline values: CDR1 SEHNR, CDR2 FQNEAQ (reference sequence). CDR3 sequence: CASSPRQGGLTDTDTEYF. The full variable domain, with the rest looked up from reference TRBV7-9 and TRBJ2-3, is DTGVSQNPRHKITKRGQNVTFRCDPISEHNRLYWYRQTLGQGPEFLTYFQNEAQLEKSRLLSDRFSAERPKGSFSTLEIQRTEQGDSAMYLCASSPRQGGLTDTDTEYFGPGTRLTVL.